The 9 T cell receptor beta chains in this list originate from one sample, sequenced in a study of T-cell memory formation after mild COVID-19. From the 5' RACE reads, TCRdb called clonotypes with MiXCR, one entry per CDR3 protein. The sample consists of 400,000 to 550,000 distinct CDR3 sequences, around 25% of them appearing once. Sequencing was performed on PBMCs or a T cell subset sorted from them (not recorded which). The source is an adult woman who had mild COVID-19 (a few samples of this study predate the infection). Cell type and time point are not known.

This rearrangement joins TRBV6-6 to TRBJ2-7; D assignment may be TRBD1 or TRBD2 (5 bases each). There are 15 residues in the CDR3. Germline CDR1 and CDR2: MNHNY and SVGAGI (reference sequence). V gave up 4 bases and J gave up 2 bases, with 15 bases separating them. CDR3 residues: CASSLDRDVAYEQYF. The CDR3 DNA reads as TGTGCCAGCAGTTTAGACCGGGACGTGGCCTACGAGCAGTACTTC.

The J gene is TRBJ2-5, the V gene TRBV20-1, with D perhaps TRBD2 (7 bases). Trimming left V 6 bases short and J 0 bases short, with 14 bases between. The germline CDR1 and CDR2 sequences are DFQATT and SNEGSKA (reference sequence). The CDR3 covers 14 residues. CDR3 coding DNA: TGCAGTGCCCTACAGGGAGGGTACCAAGAGACCCAGTACTTC. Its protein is CSALQGGYQETQYF.

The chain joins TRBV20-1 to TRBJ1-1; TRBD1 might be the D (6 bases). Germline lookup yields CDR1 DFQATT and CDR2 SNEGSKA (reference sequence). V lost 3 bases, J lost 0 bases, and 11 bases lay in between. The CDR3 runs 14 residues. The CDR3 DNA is TGCAGTGCTAGGCGGACAGCAATGAACACTGAAGCTTTCTTT. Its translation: CSARRTAMNTEAFF.

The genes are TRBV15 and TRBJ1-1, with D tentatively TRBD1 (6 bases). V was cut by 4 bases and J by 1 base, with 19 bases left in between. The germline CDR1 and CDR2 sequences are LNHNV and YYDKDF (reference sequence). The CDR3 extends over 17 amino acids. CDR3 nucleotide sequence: TGTGCCACCAGCACTAAGGAGGGGGACGCACGGAACACTGAAGCTTTCTTT. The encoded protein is CATSTKEGDARNTEAFF.

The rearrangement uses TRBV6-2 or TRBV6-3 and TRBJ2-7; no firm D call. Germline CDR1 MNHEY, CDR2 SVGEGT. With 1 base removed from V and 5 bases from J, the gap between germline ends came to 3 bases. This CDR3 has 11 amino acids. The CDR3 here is CASSYFNEQYF. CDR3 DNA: TGTGCCAGCAGTTACTTCAACGAGCAGTACTTC.

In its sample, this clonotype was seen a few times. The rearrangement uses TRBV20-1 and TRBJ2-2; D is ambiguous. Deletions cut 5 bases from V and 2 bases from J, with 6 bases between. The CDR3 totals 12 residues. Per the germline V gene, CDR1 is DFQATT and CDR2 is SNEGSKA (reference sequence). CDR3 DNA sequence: TGCAGTGCTCGGTTAAACACCGGGGAGCTGTTTTTT. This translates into CSARLNTGELFF.

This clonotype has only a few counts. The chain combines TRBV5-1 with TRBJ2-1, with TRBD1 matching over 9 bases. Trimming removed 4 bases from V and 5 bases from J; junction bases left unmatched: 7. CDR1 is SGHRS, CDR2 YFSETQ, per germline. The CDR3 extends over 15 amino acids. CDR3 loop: CASSPTGQGHNEQFF. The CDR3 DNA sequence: TGCGCCAGCAGCCCGACGGGACAGGGCCACAATGAGCAGTTCTTC.

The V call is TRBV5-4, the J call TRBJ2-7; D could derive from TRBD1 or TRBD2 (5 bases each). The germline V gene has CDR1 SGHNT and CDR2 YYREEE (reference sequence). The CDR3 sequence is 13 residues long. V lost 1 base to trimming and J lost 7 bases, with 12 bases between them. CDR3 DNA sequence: TGTGCCAGCAGCTTGAGCCTGGGACGGGAGCAGTACTTC. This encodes CASSLSLGREQYF.

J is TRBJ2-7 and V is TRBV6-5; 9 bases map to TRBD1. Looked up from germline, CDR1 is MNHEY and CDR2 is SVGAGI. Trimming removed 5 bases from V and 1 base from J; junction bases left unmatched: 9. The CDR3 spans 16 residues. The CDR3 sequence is CASSQIPGQGSYEQYF. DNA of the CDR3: TGTGCCAGCAGTCAGATTCCGGGACAGGGTTCCTACGAGCAGTACTTC.